The 21 T cell receptor beta chains presented below share a single source sample, sequenced in a study of CD8+CD57+ T cells in acquired aplastic anemia. For CDR3 and TCR beta VDJ profiling, genomic DNA was the template used. MiXCR was run by TCRdb on the reads, yielding one entry per CDR3 protein. The sample yields around 200,000 distinct CDR3 sequences, roughly half seen once. Sequenced sample: sorted CD4+, CD8+, or CD8+CD57+ T cells (not recorded which) from PBMCs. These receptors originate from a human donor in good health, serving as a control.

The sample holds a few counts of this clonotype. The genes are TRBV20-1 and TRBJ2-7, with a weak D call TRBD2 (6 bases). CDR3 length: 13 residues. CDR1 and CDR2 (germline): DFQATT, SNEGSKA (reference sequence). V lost 7 bases to trimming and J lost 1 base, with 14 bases between them. CDR3 loop: CSVLPGDSYEQYF. CDR3 coding DNA: TGCAGTGTCCTCCCGGGGGATTCCTACGAGCAGTACTTC.

There are many counts of this clonotype. This chain connects TRBV6-1 to TRBJ1-2; 7 positions agree with TRBD1. V shed 7 bases and J 6 bases; nucleotides not matched to a gene: 11. The CDR3 is 14 amino acids. The germline gives CDR1 MNHNS, CDR2 SASEGT. The CDR3 DNA reads as TGTGCCAGCACCCCTGAGACAGGGTTAGATGGCTACACCTTC. Its translation: CASTPETGLDGYTF.

The chain links TRBV24-1 to TRBJ2-7; TRBD2 might be the D (6 bases). V was trimmed by 9 bases and J by 3 bases, leaving 14 bases between them. This CDR3 is built from 13 residues. Germline CDR1 reads KGHDR; CDR2 reads SFDVKD. The CDR3 reads CATSTGGGYEQYF. DNA of the CDR3: TGTGCCACCTCGACCGGGGGAGGCTACGAGCAGTACTTC.

The chain combines TRBV20-1 with TRBJ1-5, with D possibly matching TRBD1 (5 bases). CDR3 length: 15 residues. Germline V lookup: CDR1 DFQATT, CDR2 SNEGSKA (reference sequence). The V end was cut by 6 bases, the J end by 4 bases, with 19 bases between. The CDR3 coding sequence is TGCAGTGCCAGGGATACGGGAAGGGCTAATCAGCCCCAGCATTTT. Residues: CSARDTGRANQPQHF.

A single count supports this clonotype. A much larger clone lies one base from this, so it may be a read error. The V and J genes are TRBV6-2 or TRBV6-3 and TRBJ1-5; D uncertain. Trimming left V 6 bases short and J 9 bases short, with 15 bases between. The CDR3 totals 13 residues. CDR1 MNHEY and CDR2 SVGEGT come from the germline V gene. CDR3: CASSTIGARPQHF. CDR3 DNA: TGTGCCAGCAGCACCATAGGTGCTCGGCCCCAGCATTTT.

V usage is TRBV6-1 and J usage is TRBJ1-6; 7 nucleotides match TRBD1. V was pared by 6 bases and J by 10 bases, with 15 bases of the junction left unmatched. Germline CDR1 MNHNS, CDR2 SASEGT. The CDR3 is made up of 16 amino acids. CDR3 nucleotides: TGTGCCAGCAGCGGGACAGTCGGAGGAGATGGCTCACCCCTCCACTTT. It translates to CASSGTVGGDGSPLHF.

J is TRBJ2-3 and V is TRBV5-6; unclear D gene. With 3 bases removed from V and 4 bases from J, the gap between germline ends came to 12 bases. This CDR3 has 14 amino acids. Germline CDR1 reads SGHDT; CDR2 reads YYEEEE. The CDR3 sequence is CASSSAPHADTQYF. CDR3 coding DNA: TGTGCCAGCAGCTCTGCCCCACACGCAGATACGCAGTATTTT.

The chain recombines TRBV25-1 with TRBJ2-3, with D perhaps matching TRBD2 (5 bases). V lost 7 bases and J lost 6, with 17 bases in between. CDR1 is MGHDK and CDR2 is SYGVNS in the germline V gene. The length of the CDR3 is 14 residues. The CDR3 loop reads CASTGPRVSDTQYF. The CDR3 DNA reads TGTGCCAGCACCGGACCGAGGGTTTCCGATACGCAGTATTTT. The full variable domain, in which reference TRBV25-1 and TRBJ2-3 provide the parts outside the CDR3, is EADIYQTPRYLVIGTGKKITLECSQTMGHDKMYWYQQDPGMELHLIHYSYGVNSTEKGDLSSESTVSRIRTEHFPLTLESARPSHTSQYLCASTGPRVSDTQYFGPGTRLTVL.

V gene TRBV11-3 combines with J gene TRBJ2-3; 8 nucleotides line up with TRBD2. The CDR3 covers 15 residues. The ends lost 5 bases at V and 0 bases at J; junction bases unmatched: 4. CDR1 SGHNT and CDR2 YENEEA come from the germline V gene. The CDR3 loop reads CASSKLAASTDTQYF. CDR3 DNA: TGTGCCAGCAGCAAACTAGCGGCTAGCACAGATACGCAGTATTTT.

The rearrangement joins TRBV12-3 or TRBV12-4 to TRBJ1-6; D may be TRBD1 (6 bases). The length of the CDR3 is 13 residues. Trimming pared 1 base from V and 9 bases from J, leaving 7 bases between. The CDR3 DNA is TGTGCCAGCAGTTTAGGACAGGTTTCACCCCTCCACTTT. This encodes CASSLGQVSPLHF.

This clonotype was counted between two and nine times. Possible read error: a much larger clone is one base away. A read error is likely, as this CDR3 ends without the conserved phenylalanine or tryptophan. V and J are TRBV12-3 or TRBV12-4 and TRBJ1-5, with a possible D match to TRBD1 (6 bases). The CDR3 covers 19 residues. Trimming cost V 1 base and J 2 bases, with 21 bases left between them. In DNA form, the CDR3 reads TGTGCCAGCAGTTTAGGTGGGTGGACAGACCCCCGCGGCAATCAGCCCCAGCATTCT. The encoded protein is CASSLGGWTDPRGNQPQHS.

The chain combines TRBV29-1 with TRBJ1-2; TRBD1 agrees at 12 bases. This CDR3 is built from 13 residues. Germline V gene lookup returns CDR1 SQVTM and CDR2 ANQGSEA. V was pared by 7 bases and J by 7 bases, with 7 bases of the junction left unmatched. CDR3 amino acids: CSGWKGQGAGYTF. The DNA of the CDR3 is TGCAGCGGTTGGAAGGGACAGGGGGCTGGCTACACCTTC.

V is TRBV5-1 and J is TRBJ2-2; tentative D call: TRBD1 (6 bases). The length of the CDR3 is 14 residues. The V gene lost 0 bases and the J gene lost 7 bases, with 10 bases spanning the gap. Germline V gives CDR1 SGHRS, CDR2 YFSETQ. The CDR3 is CASSLGYRDGELFF. The CDR3 bases are TGCGCCAGCAGCTTGGGTTACAGGGACGGGGAGCTGTTTTTT.

V and J are TRBV20-1 and TRBJ1-2, with TRBD1 as a possible D gene (5 bases). Germline CDR1 reads DFQATT; CDR2 reads SNEGSKA (reference sequence). This CDR3 spans 14 amino acids. Trimming cost V 4 bases and J 4 bases, with 16 bases left between them. CDR3 sequence (DNA): TGCAGTGCTACTAGCGGGGGGGGTACCTATGGCTACACCTTC. As protein: CSATSGGGTYGYTF.

This clonotype has only a few counts. The rearrangement links TRBV19 to TRBJ2-5; weak D call: TRBD1 (7 bases). Germline V lookup: CDR1 LNHDA, CDR2 SQIVND (reference sequence). This CDR3 has 15 amino acids. The V end lost 3 bases, the J end lost 12 bases, and 23 bases lay between the germline ends. Here the CDR3 reads CASSMGGTAQDGEYF. The CDR3 DNA follows: TGTGCCAGTAGTATGGGCGGGACAGCCCAAGACGGGGAGTACTTC. The whole variable domain, filled in from reference TRBV19 and TRBJ2-5, reads DGGITQSPKYLFRKEGQNVTLSCEQNLNHDAMYWYRQDPGQGLRLIYYSQIVNDFQKGDIAEGYSVSREKKESFPLTVTSAQKNPTAFYLCASSMGGTAQDGEYFGPGTRLLVL.

The chain links TRBV3-1 to TRBJ2-6, with TRBD2 as a possible D gene (7 bases). V was pared by 1 base and J by 3 bases, with 16 bases between. Germline CDR1 LGHDT, CDR2 YNNKEL (reference sequence). The CDR3 has 18 residues. In DNA, the CDR3 is TGTGCCAGCAGCCAAGTTGCTGGGGGGGCGGGTGGGGCCAACGTCCTGACTTTC. This encodes CASSQVAGGAGGANVLTF. The full variable domain, with the rest looked up from reference TRBV3-1 and TRBJ2-6, is DTAVSQTPKYLVTQMGNDKSIKCEQNLGHDTMYWYKQDSKKFLKIMFSYNNKELIINETVPNRFSPKSPDKAHLNLHINSLELGDSAVYFCASSQVAGGAGGANVLTFGAGSRLTVL.

CDR3 region: CASSMGKSYEQYF. The CDR3 coding sequence is TGTGCCAGCAGCATGGGCAAGTCCTACGAGCAGTACTTC. The rearrangement uses TRBV11-3 and TRBJ2-7; D is unclear. V lost 5 bases and J lost 1, with 9 bases in between. The length of the CDR3 is 13 residues. CDR1 and CDR2 from the germline V gene are SGHNT and YENEEA.

Turning to this clonotype: It is likely a read error, because the conserved phenylalanine at the end of the CDR3 is missing. V and J are TRBV20-1 and TRBJ2-1; TRBD2 agrees at 8 bases. V trimming: 1 base; J trimming: 4 bases; junction bases outside the gene matches: 3. The CDR3 has 14 amino acids. Germline CDR1 and CDR2: DFQATT and SNEGSKA (reference sequence). The CDR3 DNA reads as TGCAGTGCTAGAGCATTAGCGGGATACAATGAGCAGTTCCTC. It codes for CSARALAGYNEQFL.

This clonotype was found many times. This rearrangement joins TRBV7-3 to TRBJ2-1; 7 bases map to TRBD1. This CDR3 has 16 amino acids. V was clipped by 1 base and J by 5 bases; unmatched bases: 8. From germline, CDR1 is SGHTA and CDR2 FQGTGA. The CDR3 DNA sequence: TGTGCCAGCAGCTTAAGATACAGGGGACAAAACAATGAGCAGTTCTTC. It encodes CASSLRYRGQNNEQFF.

This chain uses TRBV7-2 with TRBJ2-1; the match to TRBD2 covers 14 bases. The V gene end was trimmed by 5 bases and the J gene end by 4 bases; junction bases not matched to a gene: 1. The germline gives CDR1 SGHTA, CDR2 FQGNSA. This CDR3 contains 15 residues. The CDR3 DNA is TGTGCCAGCAGCAGGACTAGCGGGGGGTACAATGAGCAGTTCTTC. Protein sequence: CASSRTSGGYNEQFF.

This clonotype was observed at least ten times. V is TRBV19 and J is TRBJ1-6; D remains unclear. Between the trimmed V and J ends, which lost 4 bases and 7 bases, there was a span of 8 bases. CDR1 and CDR2 from the germline V gene are LNHDA and SQIVND (reference sequence). The CDR3 sequence is 13 residues long. This chain's CDR3 is CASSRLTNSPLHF. CDR3 coding DNA: TGTGCCAGTAGTAGATTGACCAATTCACCCCTCCACTTT.